Given below is one T cell receptor (beta chain) in context. Analysis merged second doses at about 4 or about 12 weeks. The data derive from a study of T cell responses to AZD1222 COVID-19 vaccine. The CDR3 has 19 residues. Germline values: CDR1 SGHAT, CDR2 FQNNGV. Trimming at V came to 0 bases and at J to 4 bases, leaving 13 bases not matched to a gene. TCRdb's table, derived via immunoSEQ multiplex PCR, lists solely in-frame clones and lacks some. The sample has under 40,000 clones, 75% to 80% seen once; the top ten hold roughly 4%. The rearrangement links TRBV11-2 to TRBJ2-1, with 9 bases identical to TRBD2. This TCR came from an adult who received the AZD1222 COVID-19 vaccine. The sequences come from peripheral blood, collected 28 days after the second AZD1222 dose. CDR3: CASSLESGLSGGPYNEQFF. The CDR3, as DNA: TGTGCCAGCAGCTTAGAATCAGGGTTAAGCGGGGGGCCGTACAATGAGCAGTTCTTC.